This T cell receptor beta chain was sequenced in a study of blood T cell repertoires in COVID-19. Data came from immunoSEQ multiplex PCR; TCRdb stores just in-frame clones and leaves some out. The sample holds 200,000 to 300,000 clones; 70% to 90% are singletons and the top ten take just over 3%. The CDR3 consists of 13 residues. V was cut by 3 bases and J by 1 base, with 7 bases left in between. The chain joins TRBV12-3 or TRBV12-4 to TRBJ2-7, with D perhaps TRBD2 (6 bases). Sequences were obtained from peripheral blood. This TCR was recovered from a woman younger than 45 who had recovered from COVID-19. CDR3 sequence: CASSFGGSYEQYF. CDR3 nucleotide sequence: TGTGCCAGCAGTTTCGGGGGATCCTACGAGCAGTACTTC.